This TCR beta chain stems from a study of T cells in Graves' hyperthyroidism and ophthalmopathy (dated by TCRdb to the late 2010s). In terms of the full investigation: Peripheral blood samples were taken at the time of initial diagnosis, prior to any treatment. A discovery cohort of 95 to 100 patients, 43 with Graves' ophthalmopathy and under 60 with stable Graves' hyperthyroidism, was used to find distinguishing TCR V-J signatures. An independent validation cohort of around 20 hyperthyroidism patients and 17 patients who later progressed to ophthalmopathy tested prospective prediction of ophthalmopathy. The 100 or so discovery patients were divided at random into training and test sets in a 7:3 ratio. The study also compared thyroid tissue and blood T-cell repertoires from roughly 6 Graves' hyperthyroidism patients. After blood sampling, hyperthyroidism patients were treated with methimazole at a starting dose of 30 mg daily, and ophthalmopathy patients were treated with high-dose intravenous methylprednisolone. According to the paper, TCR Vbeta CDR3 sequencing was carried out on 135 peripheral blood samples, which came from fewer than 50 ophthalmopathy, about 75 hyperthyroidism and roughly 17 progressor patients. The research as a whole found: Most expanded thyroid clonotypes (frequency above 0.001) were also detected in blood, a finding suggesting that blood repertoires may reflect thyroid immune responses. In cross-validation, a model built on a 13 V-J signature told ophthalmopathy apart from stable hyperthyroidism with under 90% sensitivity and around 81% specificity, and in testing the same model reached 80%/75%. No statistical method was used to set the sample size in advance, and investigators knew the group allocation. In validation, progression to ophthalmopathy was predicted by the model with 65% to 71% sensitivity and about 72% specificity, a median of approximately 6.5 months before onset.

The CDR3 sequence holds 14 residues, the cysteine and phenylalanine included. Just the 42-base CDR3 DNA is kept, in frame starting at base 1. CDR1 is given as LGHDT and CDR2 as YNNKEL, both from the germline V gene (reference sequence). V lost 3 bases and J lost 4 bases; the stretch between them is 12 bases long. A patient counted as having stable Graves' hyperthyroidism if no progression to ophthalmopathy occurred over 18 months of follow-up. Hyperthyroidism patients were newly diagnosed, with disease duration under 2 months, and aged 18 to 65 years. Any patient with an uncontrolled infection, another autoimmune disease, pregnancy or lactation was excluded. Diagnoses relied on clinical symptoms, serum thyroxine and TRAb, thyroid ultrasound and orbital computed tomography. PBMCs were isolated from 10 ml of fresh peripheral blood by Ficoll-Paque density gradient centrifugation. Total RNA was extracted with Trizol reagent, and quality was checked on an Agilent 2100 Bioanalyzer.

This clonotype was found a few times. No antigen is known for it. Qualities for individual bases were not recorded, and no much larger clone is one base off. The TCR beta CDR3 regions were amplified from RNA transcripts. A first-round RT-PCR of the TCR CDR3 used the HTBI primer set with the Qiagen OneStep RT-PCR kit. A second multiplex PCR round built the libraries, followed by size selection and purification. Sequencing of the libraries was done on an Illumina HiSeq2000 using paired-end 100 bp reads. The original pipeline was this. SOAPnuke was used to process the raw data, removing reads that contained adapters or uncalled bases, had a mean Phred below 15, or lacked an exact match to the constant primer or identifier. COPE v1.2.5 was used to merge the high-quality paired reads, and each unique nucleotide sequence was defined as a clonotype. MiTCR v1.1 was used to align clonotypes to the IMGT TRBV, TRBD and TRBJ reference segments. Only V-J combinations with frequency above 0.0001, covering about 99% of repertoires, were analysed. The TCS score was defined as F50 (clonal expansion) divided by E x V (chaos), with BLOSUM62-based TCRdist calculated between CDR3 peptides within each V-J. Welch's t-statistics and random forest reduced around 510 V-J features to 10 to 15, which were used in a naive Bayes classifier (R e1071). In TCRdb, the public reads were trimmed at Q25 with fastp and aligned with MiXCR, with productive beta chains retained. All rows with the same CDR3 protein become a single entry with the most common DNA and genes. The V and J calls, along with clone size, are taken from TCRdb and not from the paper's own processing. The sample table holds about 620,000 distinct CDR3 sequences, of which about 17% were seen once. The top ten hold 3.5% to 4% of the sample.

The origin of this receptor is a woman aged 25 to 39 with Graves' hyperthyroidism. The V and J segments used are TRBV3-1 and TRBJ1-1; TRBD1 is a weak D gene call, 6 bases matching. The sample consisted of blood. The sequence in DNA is TGTGCCAGCAGCCAGTCCGGGGGGGCCACTGAAGCTTTCTTT. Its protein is CASSQSGGATEAFF.